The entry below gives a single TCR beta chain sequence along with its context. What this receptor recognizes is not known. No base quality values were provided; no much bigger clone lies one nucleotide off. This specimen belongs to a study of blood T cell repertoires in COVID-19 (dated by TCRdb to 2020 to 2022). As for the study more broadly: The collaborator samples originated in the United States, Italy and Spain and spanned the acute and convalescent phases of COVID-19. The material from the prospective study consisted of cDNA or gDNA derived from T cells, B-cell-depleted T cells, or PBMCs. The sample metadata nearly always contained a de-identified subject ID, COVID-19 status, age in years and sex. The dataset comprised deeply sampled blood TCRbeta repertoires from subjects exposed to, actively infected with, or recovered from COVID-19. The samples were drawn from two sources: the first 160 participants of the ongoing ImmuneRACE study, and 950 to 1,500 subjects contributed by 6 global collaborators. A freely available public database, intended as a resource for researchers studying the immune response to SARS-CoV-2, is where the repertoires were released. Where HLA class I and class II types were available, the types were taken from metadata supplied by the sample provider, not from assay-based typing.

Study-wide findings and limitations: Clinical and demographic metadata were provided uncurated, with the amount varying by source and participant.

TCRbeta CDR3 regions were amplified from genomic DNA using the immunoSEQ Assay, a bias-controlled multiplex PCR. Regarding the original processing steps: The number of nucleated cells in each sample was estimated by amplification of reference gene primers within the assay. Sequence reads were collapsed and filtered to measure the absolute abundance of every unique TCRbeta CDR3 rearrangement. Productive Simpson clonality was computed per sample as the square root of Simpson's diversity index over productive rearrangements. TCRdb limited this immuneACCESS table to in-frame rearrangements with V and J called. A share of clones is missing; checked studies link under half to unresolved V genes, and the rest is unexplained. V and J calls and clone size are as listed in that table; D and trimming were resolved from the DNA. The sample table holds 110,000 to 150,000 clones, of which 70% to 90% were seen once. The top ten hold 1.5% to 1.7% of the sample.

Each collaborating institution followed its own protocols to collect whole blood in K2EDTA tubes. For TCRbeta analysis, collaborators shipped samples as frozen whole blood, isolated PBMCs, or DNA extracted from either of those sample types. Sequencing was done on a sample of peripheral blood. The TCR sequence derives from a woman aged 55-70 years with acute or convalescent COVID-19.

The DNA reads as follows: TGTGCCAGCAGCCAAGTCACAGGGGGCTGGGGGACTGAAGCTTTCTTT. It translates to CASSQVTGGWGTEAFF. The chain employs TRBV4-2 and TRBJ1-1; 9 bases in the junction line up with TRBD1. As encoded in the germline V gene, CDR1 is LGHNA while CDR2 is YNFKEQ. V lost 1 base and J lost 5 bases, and the count of bases not matched to a germline gene is 8. CDR3 length: 16 amino acids, cysteine to phenylalanine. Only CDR3 DNA is held: 48 bases, read in frame from base 1.